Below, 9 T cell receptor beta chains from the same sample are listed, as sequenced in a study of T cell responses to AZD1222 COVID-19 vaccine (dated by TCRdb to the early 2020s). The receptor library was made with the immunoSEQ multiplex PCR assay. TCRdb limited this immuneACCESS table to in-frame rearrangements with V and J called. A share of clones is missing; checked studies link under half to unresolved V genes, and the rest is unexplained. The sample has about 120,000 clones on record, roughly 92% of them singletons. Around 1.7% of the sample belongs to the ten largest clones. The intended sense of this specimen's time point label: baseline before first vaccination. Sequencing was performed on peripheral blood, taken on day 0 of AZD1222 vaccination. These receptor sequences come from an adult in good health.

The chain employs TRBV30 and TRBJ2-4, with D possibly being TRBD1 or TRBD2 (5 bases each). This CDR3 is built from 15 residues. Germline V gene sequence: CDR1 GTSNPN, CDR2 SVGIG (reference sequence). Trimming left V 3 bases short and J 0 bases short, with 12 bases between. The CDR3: CAWRRGRVAKNIQYF. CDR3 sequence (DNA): TGTGCCTGGAGGAGGGGCAGGGTAGCCAAAAACATTCAGTACTTC. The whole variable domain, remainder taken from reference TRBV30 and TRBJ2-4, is SQTIHQWPATLVQPVGSPLSLECTVEGTSNPNLYWYRQAAGRGLQLLFYSVGIGQISSEVPQNLSASRPQDRQFILSSKKLLLSDSGFYLCAWRRGRVAKNIQYFGAGTRLSVL.

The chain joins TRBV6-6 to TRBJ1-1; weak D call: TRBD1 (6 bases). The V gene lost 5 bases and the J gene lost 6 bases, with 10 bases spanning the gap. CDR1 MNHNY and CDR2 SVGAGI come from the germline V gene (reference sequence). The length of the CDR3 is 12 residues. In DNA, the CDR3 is TGTGCCAGCAGTCACAGGGTCGCTGAAGCTTTCTTT. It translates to CASSHRVAEAFF.

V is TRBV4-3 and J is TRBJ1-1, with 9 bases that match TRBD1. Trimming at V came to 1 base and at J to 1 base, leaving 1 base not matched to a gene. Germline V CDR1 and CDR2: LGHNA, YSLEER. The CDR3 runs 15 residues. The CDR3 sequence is CASSQGQGGNTEAFF. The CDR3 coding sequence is TGCGCCAGCAGCCAAGGACAGGGGGGGAACACTGAAGCTTTCTTT.

The CDR3 loop reads CASSIKGYGYTF. CDR3 DNA sequence: TGTGCCAGTAGTATAAAGGGATATGGCTACACCTTC. The chain is built from TRBV19 and TRBJ1-2; D is uncertain. The CDR3 sequence is 12 residues long. Trimming left V 2 bases short and J 5 bases short, with 6 bases between. Looked up from germline, CDR1 is LNHDA and CDR2 is SQIVND (reference sequence). The full variable domain, rest sourced from reference TRBV19 and TRBJ1-2, is DGGITQSPKYLFRKEGQNVTLSCEQNLNHDAMYWYRQDPGQGLRLIYYSQIVNDFQKGDIAEGYSVSREKKESFPLTVTSAQKNPTAFYLCASSIKGYGYTFGSGTRLTVV.

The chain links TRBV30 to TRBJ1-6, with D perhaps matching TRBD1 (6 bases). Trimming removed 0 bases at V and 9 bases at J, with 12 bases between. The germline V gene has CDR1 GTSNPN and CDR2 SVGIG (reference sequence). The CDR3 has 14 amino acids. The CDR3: CAWSVLGASSPLHF. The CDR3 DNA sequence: TGTGCCTGGAGTGTTCTGGGGGCCTCTTCACCCCTCCACTTT. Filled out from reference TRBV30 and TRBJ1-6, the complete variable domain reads SQTIHQWPATLVQPVGSPLSLECTVEGTSNPNLYWYRQAAGRGLQLLFYSVGIGQISSEVPQNLSASRPQDRQFILSSKKLLLSDSGFYLCAWSVLGASSPLHFGNGTRLTVT.

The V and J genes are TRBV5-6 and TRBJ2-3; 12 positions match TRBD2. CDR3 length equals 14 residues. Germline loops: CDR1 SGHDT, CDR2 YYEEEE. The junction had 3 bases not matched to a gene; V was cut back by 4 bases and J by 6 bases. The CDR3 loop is CASSPTSGSDTQYF. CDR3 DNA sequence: TGTGCCAGCAGCCCGACTAGCGGGAGTGATACGCAGTATTTT. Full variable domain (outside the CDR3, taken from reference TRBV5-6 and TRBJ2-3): DAGVTQSPTHLIKTRGQQVTLRCSPKSGHDTVSWYQQALGQGPQFIFQYYEEEERQRGNFPDRFSGHQFPNYSSELNVNALLLGDSALYLCASSPTSGSDTQYFGPGTRLTVL.

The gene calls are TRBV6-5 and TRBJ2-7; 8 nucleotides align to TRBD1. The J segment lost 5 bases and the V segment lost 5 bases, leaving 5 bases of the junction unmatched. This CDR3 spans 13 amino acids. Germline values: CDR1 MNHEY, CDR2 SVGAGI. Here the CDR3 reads CASSPRTGNEQYF. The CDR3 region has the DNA TGTGCCAGCAGTCCACGGACAGGGAACGAGCAGTACTTC.

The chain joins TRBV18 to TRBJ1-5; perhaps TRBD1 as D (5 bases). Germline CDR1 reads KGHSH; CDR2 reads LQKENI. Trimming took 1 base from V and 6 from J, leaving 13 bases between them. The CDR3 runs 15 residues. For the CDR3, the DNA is TGTGCCAGCTCACCACTCGTCGGGGCCACTCAGCCCCAGCATTTT. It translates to CASSPLVGATQPQHF.

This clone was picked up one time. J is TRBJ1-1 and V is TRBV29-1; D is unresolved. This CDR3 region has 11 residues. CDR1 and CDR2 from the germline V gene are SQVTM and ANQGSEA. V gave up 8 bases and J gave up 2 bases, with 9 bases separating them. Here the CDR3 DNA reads TGCAGCTCTGGCCCCAACACTGAAGCTTTCTTT. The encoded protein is CSSGPNTEAFF.